The entry below describes one T cell receptor beta chain. The CDR3 spans 15 residues. V was clipped by 5 bases and J by 0 bases, with 8 bases between them. From germline, CDR1 is MDHEN and CDR2 SYDVKM. This record comes from a study of blood T cells in healthy people across ages. Overall study: The capture of about one barcoded beta molecule per two T cells was achieved by template switching.

For the second PCR, which ran for about 7 to 11 cycles, a sample-barcoded 5' primer and a J-beta primer mix were used. TCRdb reprocessed the 5' RACE reads via MiXCR and lists one record per CDR3 protein. This sample yields over 950,000 distinct CDR3 sequences, of which about 53% are seen a single time; about 22% belongs to the top ten. The sample consisted of blood. The rearrangement joins TRBV28 to TRBJ2-6; D uncertain. The sequence derives from a woman aged 60-75 years in good health. The CDR3 DNA follows: TGTGCCAGCAGTGGCCACGTCTCTGGGGCCAACGTCCTGACTTTC. Its protein product is CASSGHVSGANVLTF.